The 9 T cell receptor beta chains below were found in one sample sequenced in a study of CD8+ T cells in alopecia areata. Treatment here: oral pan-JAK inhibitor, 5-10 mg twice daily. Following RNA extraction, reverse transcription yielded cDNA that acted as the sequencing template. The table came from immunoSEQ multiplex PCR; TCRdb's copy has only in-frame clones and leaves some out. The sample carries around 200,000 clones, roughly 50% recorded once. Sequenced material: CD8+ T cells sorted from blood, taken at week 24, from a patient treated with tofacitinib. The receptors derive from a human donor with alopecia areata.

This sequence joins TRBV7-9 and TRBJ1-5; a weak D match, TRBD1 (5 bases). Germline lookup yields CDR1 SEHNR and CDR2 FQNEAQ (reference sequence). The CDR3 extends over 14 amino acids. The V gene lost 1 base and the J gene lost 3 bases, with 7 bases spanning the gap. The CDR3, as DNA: TGTGCCAGCAGCTTAGGACAGATCAATCAGCCCCAGCATTTT. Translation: CASSLGQINQPQHF.

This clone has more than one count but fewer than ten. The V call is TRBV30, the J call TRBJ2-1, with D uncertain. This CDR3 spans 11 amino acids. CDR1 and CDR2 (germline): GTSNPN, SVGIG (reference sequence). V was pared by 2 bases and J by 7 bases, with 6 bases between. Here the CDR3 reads CAWSHTNEQFF. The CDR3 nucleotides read TGTGCCTGGAGTCACACAAATGAGCAGTTCTTC. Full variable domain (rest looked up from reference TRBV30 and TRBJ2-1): SQTIHQWPATLVQPVGSPLSLECTVEGTSNPNLYWYRQAAGRGLQLLFYSVGIGQISSEVPQNLSASRPQDRQFILSSKKLLLSDSGFYLCAWSHTNEQFFGPGTRLTVL.

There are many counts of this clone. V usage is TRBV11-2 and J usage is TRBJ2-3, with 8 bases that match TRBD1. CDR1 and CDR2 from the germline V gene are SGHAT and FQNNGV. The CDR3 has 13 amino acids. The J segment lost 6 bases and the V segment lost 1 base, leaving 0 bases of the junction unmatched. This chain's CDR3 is CASSLGTGDTQYF. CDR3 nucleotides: TGTGCCAGCAGCTTAGGGACAGGGGATACGCAGTATTTT.

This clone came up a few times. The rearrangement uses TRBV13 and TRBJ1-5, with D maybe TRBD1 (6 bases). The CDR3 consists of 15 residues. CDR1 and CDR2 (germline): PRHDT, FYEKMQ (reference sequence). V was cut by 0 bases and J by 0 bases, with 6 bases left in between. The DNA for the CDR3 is TGTGCCAGCAGCTTAGGGGGGGCTAGCAATCAGCCCCAGCATTTT. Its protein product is CASSLGGASNQPQHF.

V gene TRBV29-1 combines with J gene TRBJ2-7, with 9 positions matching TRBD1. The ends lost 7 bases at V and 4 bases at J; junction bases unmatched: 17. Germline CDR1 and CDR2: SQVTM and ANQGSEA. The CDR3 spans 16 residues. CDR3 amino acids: CSALPVTGTGIYEQYF. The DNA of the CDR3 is TGCAGCGCCCTACCTGTGACCGGGACAGGGATTTACGAGCAGTACTTC.

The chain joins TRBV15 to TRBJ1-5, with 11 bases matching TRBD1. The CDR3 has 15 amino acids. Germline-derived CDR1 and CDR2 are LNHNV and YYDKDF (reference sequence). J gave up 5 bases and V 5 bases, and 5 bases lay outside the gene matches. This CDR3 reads CATSVMGQGDQPQHF. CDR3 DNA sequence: TGTGCCACCAGCGTCATGGGACAGGGGGATCAGCCCCAGCATTTT.

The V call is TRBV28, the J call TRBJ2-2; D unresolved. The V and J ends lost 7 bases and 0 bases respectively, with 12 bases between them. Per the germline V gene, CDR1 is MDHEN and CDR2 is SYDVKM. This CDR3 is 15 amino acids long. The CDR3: CASTTYRTNTGELFF. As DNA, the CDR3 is TGTGCCAGCACAACGTATCGGACGAACACCGGGGAGCTGTTTTTT.

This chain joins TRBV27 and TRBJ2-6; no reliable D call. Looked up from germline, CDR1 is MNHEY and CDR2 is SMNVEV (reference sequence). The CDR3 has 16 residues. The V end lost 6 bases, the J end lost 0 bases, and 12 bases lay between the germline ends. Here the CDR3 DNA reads TGTGCCAGCAGCACCACTCCGGGCTCTGGGGCCAACGTCCTGACTTTC. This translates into CASSTTPGSGANVLTF.

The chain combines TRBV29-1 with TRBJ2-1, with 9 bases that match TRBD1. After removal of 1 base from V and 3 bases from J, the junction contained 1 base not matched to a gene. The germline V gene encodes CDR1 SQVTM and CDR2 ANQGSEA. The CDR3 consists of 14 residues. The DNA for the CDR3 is TGCAGCGTTGAAGGGACAGGGGTCTACAATGAGCAGTTCTTC. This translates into CSVEGTGVYNEQFF.